This T cell receptor (beta chain) was sequenced during a study of regulatory T cells in long-lasting Graves disease. This clonotype has just a few counts. Assembly of TCR beta libraries relied on iRepertoire HTBI primers together with Arm-PCR of CDR3 regions. Each CDR3 protein gets one entry after TCRdb re-called the multiplex PCR reads with MiXCR. Seen here are about 460,000 distinct CDR3 sequences, about 20% observed once, and the top ten hold less than 15%. Germline CDR1 and CDR2: SGHVS and FQNEAQ. V lost 3 bases and J lost 4, with 9 bases in between. The CDR3 totals 13 residues. The time point denotes: persistent/refractory GD, antithyroid drugs over 5 years with positive TRAb. From PBMCs, RNA was extracted and then used to make the TCR library.

V is TRBV7-8 and J is TRBJ1-1; D gene ambiguous. The sample consisted of peripheral blood mononuclear cells (PBMCs), taken when the disease was refractory, from a patient treated with antithyroid drugs. The receptor was isolated from a female donor with Graves disease. DNA of the CDR3: TGTGCCAGCAGCTTTTTCTTGGGCACTGAAGCTTTCTTT. Amino acid sequence: CASSFFLGTEAFF.